The 14 T cell receptor beta chains presented below share a single source sample, sequenced in a study of cytotoxic CD8 clonotypes in ibrutinib-treated CLL. TCRdb keeps only in-frame clones here, not all; method: immunoSEQ multiplex PCR. The sample lists approximately 340,000 clones, approximately 67% occurring once. Material: PBMCs, obtained after 36 months of ibrutinib treatment. The source is a human donor with chronic lymphocytic leukemia.

In DNA form, the CDR3 reads TGCGCCAGCAGCTTGGATTGGCCAGGGCGGAATCCTCCGGATGGCTACACCTTC. It translates to CASSLDWPGRNPPDGYTF. This chain links TRBV5-1 with TRBJ1-2, with D possibly matching TRBD1 (5 bases). Germline lookup yields CDR1 SGHRS and CDR2 YFSETQ. This CDR3 is 18 amino acids long. The ends were cut back, 0 bases at V and 6 bases at J, with 24 bases in the middle.

The rearrangement joins TRBV28 to TRBJ2-3, with 12 nucleotides matching TRBD2. Germline assignment: CDR1 MDHEN and CDR2 SYDVKM. The CDR3 is made up of 16 amino acids. The V gene end was trimmed by 6 bases and the J gene end by 2 bases; junction bases not matched to a gene: 6. As DNA, the CDR3 is TGTGCCAGCAGCCCTGGACTAGCGGGAACCACAGATACGCAGTATTTT. Translating it yields CASSPGLAGTTDTQYF.

The J gene is TRBJ2-7, the V gene TRBV9, with a possible D match to TRBD1 (6 bases). V was shortened by 1 base and J by 7 bases, with 15 bases between the two germline ends. The CDR3 runs to 14 residues. The germline gives CDR1 SGDLS, CDR2 YYNGEE. The CDR3: CASSVSPHTGEQYF. CDR3 in DNA: TGTGCCAGCAGCGTAAGCCCCCATACAGGGGAGCAGTACTTC.

In DNA, the CDR3 is TGTGCCAGCAGCGTCAGTCAGGGGCTTAATGAGCAGTTCTTC. Protein: CASSVSQGLNEQFF. The chain is built from TRBV9 and TRBJ2-1; weak D call: TRBD1 (6 bases). The ends were cut back, 2 bases at V and 7 bases at J, with 13 bases in the middle. The CDR3 has 14 amino acids. Germline CDR1 SGDLS, CDR2 YYNGEE.

The chain couples TRBV6-6 to TRBJ2-7; the match to TRBD1 covers 7 bases. The V segment lost 7 bases and the J segment 2 bases; nucleotides outside the gene matches: 11. Germline V gives CDR1 MNHNY, CDR2 SVGAGI (reference sequence). The CDR3 loop spans 15 amino acids. The CDR3 DNA reads as TGTGCCAGCAAGAGGGACGGGACAGTTACCTACGAGCAGTACTTC. This codes for CASKRDGTVTYEQYF.

This chain links TRBV28 with TRBJ2-1, with 10 nucleotides matching TRBD2. The CDR3 contains 14 residues. V lost 8 bases to trimming and J lost 4 bases; unmatched junction nucleotides: 5. Germline V CDR1 and CDR2: MDHEN, SYDVKM. The CDR3 is CASQSAGGYNEQFF. CDR3 nucleotides: TGTGCCAGCCAATCAGCGGGAGGGTACAATGAGCAGTTCTTC.

J is TRBJ1-2 and V is TRBV7-9; 7 bases line up with TRBD1. J was trimmed by 8 bases and V by 5 bases; bases with no gene match: 14. Germline values: CDR1 SEHNR, CDR2 FQNEAQ (reference sequence). This CDR3 comprises 15 residues. CDR3 bases: TGTGCCAGCAGCGCCGACAGGGACCTCCTCGGGGGCTACACCTTC. Translation: CASSADRDLLGGYTF. Looking up the rest from reference TRBV7-9 and TRBJ1-2 gives the full variable domain: DTGVSQNPRHKITKRGQNVTFRCDPISEHNRLYWYRQTLGQGPEFLTYFQNEAQLEKSRLLSDRFSAERPKGSFSTLEIQRTEQGDSAMYLCASSADRDLLGGYTFGSGTRLTVV.

The chain joins TRBV4-1 to TRBJ1-1; tentatively, D is TRBD1 (5 bases). This CDR3 comprises 13 residues. V was pared by 2 bases and J by 9 bases, with 13 bases between. CDR1 MGHRA and CDR2 YSYEKL come from the germline V gene. CDR3 sequence (DNA): TGCGCCAGCAGCCAATCTCGGACGGGACAAGCTTTCTTT. Its translation is CASSQSRTGQAFF.

This chain joins TRBV9 and TRBJ2-3; 9 bases are shared with TRBD1. Germline V gene sequence: CDR1 SGDLS, CDR2 YYNGEE. V gave up 3 bases and J gave up 3 bases; unmatched junction bases: 5. The CDR3 extends over 15 amino acids. The CDR3 coding sequence is TGTGCCAGCAGCGCTTGGGACAGGGAGACAGATACGCAGTATTTT. Protein sequence: CASSAWDRETDTQYF.

This clone has only a few counts. The chain uses TRBV11-2 and TRBJ1-4; 9 bases fit TRBD1. CDR1 SGHAT and CDR2 FQNNGV come from the germline V gene. Trimming removed 1 base from V and 10 bases from J; junction bases left unmatched: 4. The CDR3 sequence is 14 residues long. The CDR3 DNA reads TGTGCCAGCAGCTTAGGGACAGGGGATGTAAAACTGTTTTTT. It is translated as CASSLGTGDVKLFF.

This clone was counted a few times. The CDR3 spells CASSPQGDEQYF. In nucleotides, the CDR3 is TGTGCCAGCAGCCCTCAGGGCGACGAGCAGTACTTC. The chain links TRBV28 to TRBJ2-7; tentative D call: TRBD1 (5 bases). V lost 6 bases to trimming and J lost 5 bases, with 11 bases between them. The germline V gene has CDR1 MDHEN and CDR2 SYDVKM. CDR3 length equals 12 residues.

This clone has only a few counts. The chain joins TRBV9 to TRBJ2-7; 9 nucleotides align to TRBD1. The J segment lost 3 bases and the V segment lost 2 bases, leaving 3 bases of the junction unmatched. There are 14 residues in the CDR3. Germline V gene data show CDR1 as SGDLS and CDR2 as YYNGEE. The CDR3 sequence: CASSVGQGGYEQYF. DNA of the CDR3: TGTGCCAGCAGCGTGGGACAGGGAGGCTACGAGCAGTACTTC.

The chain joins TRBV6-6 to TRBJ1-2; D gene ambiguous. CDR3 length equals 12 residues. V was cut by 3 bases and J by 3 bases, with 5 bases left in between. Germline CDR1 is MNHNY and CDR2 is SVGAGI (reference sequence). CDR3 nucleotides: TGTGCCAGCAGTTATGGGTACTATGGCTACACCTTC. Translation: CASSYGYYGYTF.

This rearrangement joins TRBV28 to TRBJ2-7, with D possibly TRBD2 on 5 matching bases. V was pared by 4 bases and J by 0 bases, with 7 bases between. This CDR3 spans 13 amino acids. Germline lookup yields CDR1 MDHEN and CDR2 SYDVKM. The CDR3: CASSSAGSYEQYF. The CDR3 DNA reads TGTGCCAGCAGTTCGGCGGGCTCCTACGAGCAGTACTTC.